This TCR beta chain was retrieved from a study of T-cell reconstitution after alpha-beta-depleted transplantation in children (dated by TCRdb to the mid-2010s). A note on the overall study: Using TCR repertoire profiling, the study quantitatively followed how T-cell immune reconstitution unfolded in children after TCRalphabeta/CD19-depleted allogeneic hematopoietic cell transplantation.

V has 0 bases trimmed and J has 7 bases trimmed; junction bases matching no gene number 3. The germline V gene (reference sequence) yields MNHEY for CDR1 and SMNVEV for CDR2. The CDR3 measures 14 amino acids from cysteine to phenylalanine. CDR3 DNA is the only sequence kept; it has 42 bases, read in frame from the first base. As for this clonotype: Its target antigen remains unknown. No much larger clone exists at a distance of one base, and base qualities are not known.

Library prep was done by PCR. Instrument used: Illumina HiSeq 2500. TCR libraries were prepared with molecular barcoding, using unique molecular identifiers to normalize TCRbeta repertoire quantification. TCRdb passed the public sequencing reads through fastp at Q25 and MiXCR, retaining productive beta sequences. CDR3 protein duplicates are merged, each entry listing the most common genes and DNA. The sample table holds about 870,000 distinct CDR3 sequences, of which 15% to 20% were seen once. Of the sample, just under 5% falls within the top ten clones. The intended sense of this specimen's treatment or condition label: allogeneic hematopoietic cell transplantation with graft depleted of TCRalphabeta T cells and CD19 B cells. Transplant recipients were children who received TCRalphabeta/CD19-depleted allogeneic hematopoietic cell grafts. The paper as a whole reports these results and caveats: About two months after transplant, the apparently early recovery of alphabetaT-cell counts reportedly depended on just several hundred clones that had expanded rapidly and came from non-depleted graft cells. In some patients, high TCRbeta diversity at day 60 was attributed to recipient T cells and intrathymic progenitors that had survived conditioning. Hyperexpanded clone frequencies declined over subsequent months; after one year, T-cell counts and TCRbeta diversity were mostly attributed to newly produced T cells.

This TCR came from a male patient aged 5 to 17 who had a stem cell transplant for acute lymphoblastic leukemia, so the T cells may come from the graft donor. The chain couples TRBV27 to TRBJ2-1, and TRBD1 aligns with 7 junction nucleotides. Sequenced here: PBMCs, mostly from graft donor cells, sampled 360 days after TCRalphabeta/CD19-depleted stem cell transplant. The CDR3 is CASSLSPRGNEQFF. The DNA is TGTGCCAGCAGTTTATCCCCCAGGGGGAATGAGCAGTTCTTC.